Below are 5 T cell receptor beta chains sequenced from a single sample in a study of radiation and T cells in renal cell carcinoma. The assay was immunoSEQ multiplex PCR, and TCRdb's table has in-frame clones only and misses some. The table shows some 150,000 clones, with around 90% occurring only once. Time point reported: blood 2 weeks post-SBRT. Treatment denoted: 15 Gy SBRT to primary tumor, nephrectomy 4 weeks later. This specimen was blood, taken from a patient whose treatment included radiotherapy and nephrectomy. These TCRs come from a woman aged 45-60 years with renal cell carcinoma.

The chain recombines TRBV5-4 with TRBJ2-1, with TRBD1 matching over 7 bases. Germline V gene sequence: CDR1 SGHNT, CDR2 YYREEE (reference sequence). The CDR3 has 15 residues. Trimming cost V 2 bases and J 9 bases; bases outside gene matches: 11. CDR3 bases: TGTGCCAGCAGCTTTGGGGGCAGGGGGTCTGCTGAGCAGTTCTTC. It encodes CASSFGGRGSAEQFF.

V and J are TRBV12-5 and TRBJ1-1; maybe TRBD1 (5 bases). The V end lost 6 bases, the J end lost 2 bases, and 16 bases lay between the germline ends. The germline gives CDR1 LGHNT, CDR2 FRNRAP. The CDR3 totals 15 residues. CDR3 sequence reads: CASGTQEGLNTEAFF. The CDR3 DNA reads TGTGCTAGTGGGACCCAGGAGGGACTCAACACTGAAGCTTTCTTT.

The chain uses TRBV4-3 and TRBJ2-1, with 8 bases aligning to TRBD2. CDR3 length equals 16 residues. With V trimmed by 0 bases and J by 2 bases, 3 bases remained unmatched. Germline V CDR1 and CDR2: LGHNA, YSLEER. CDR3 coding DNA: TGCGCCAGCAGCCAAGATCGGGGGGGACCCTACAATGAGCAGTTCTTC. It translates to CASSQDRGGPYNEQFF.

The chain joins TRBV19 to TRBJ1-6, with D possibly being TRBD1 (5 bases). Germline V CDR1 and CDR2: LNHDA, SQIVND (reference sequence). This CDR3 is 17 amino acids long. Trimming removed 3 bases at V and 0 bases at J, with 12 bases between. The CDR3 protein is CASSIGQGSSYNSPLHF. The CDR3 nucleotides read TGTGCCAGTAGTATCGGGCAGGGAAGCTCCTATAATTCACCCCTCCACTTT.

V gene TRBV19 combines with J gene TRBJ2-3; D is unclear. Germline V gene data show CDR1 as LNHDA and CDR2 as SQIVND (reference sequence). V was shortened by 7 bases and J by 2 bases, with 13 bases between the two germline ends. The CDR3 covers 14 residues. The CDR3 sequence: CASTTPSLTDTQYF. In DNA, the CDR3 is TGTGCCAGTACCACCCCGTCCCTCACAGATACGCAGTATTTT.